This T cell receptor (beta chain) was sequenced for a study of shared clonotypes between healthy human individuals. Study context: Sampling drew on donors who were a couple of women and three men aged 18 to 49. Study-level points and caveats: Inspection by rarefaction showed sorted-subset sequencing to be incomplete despite large depth. The naive CD4 repertoires of several donors were compared, and around 4.7% of clonotypes were shared.

A note on this clone: The antigen remains unidentified.

Measured with immunoSEQ multiplex PCR; TCRdb has only the in-frame clones, and not every one. The sample consists of approximately 2.3 million clones, about 92% of them appearing once. This TCR derives from a man aged 18-30 years in good health. Some clones in this sample may be carry-over from other donors' samples. Material for sequencing was naive CD4+ T cells from PBMCs. Subset of the sample: CD45RA+ positively selected.

Written as DNA, the CDR3 is TGCAGCGTCGGAAGACCCGCCGGGGAGCTGTTTTTT. Its protein is CSVGRPAGELFF. The chain combines TRBV29-1 with TRBJ2-2; D is uncertain. Trimming shortened V by 6 bases and J by 6 bases, and 11 bases separated the two germline ends. The CDR3 sequence is 12 residues long. Germline V CDR1 and CDR2: SQVTM, ANQGSEA.